The TCR beta chain under discussion was sequenced for a study of CD8+ T cells in alopecia areata (dated by TCRdb to 2016 to 2018). At the level of the whole study: The study used high-throughput TCRbeta sequencing to examine T cell clonal expansion in alopecia areata, in both the C3H/HeJ mouse model and human patients. Scalp tissue and sorted CD4+ and CD8+ peripheral blood T cells from patchy and totalis/universalis alopecia areata patients and from healthy controls were covered by human TCRbeta sequencing. Clonality in the scalp was compared among normal scalp (n=4), patchy alopecia areata scalp (n=8), and alopecia totalis/universalis scalp (n=8). RNA was obtained with the PAXgene miRNA kit for fixed scalp, the miRNeasy kit for PBMCs, and the RNeasy kit for mouse skin. TCRbeta CDR3 regions were amplified by immunoSEQ multiplex PCR using 35 Vbeta forward and 13 Jbeta reverse primers.

In roughly five patients from the biomarker study, CD4+ cells were sorted further to obtain CD25+CD127- cells. Peripheral blood and lesional scalp punch biopsies were obtained from patients with alopecia areata. PBMCs were isolated by density centrifugation and stained for CD3, CD4 and CD8, and CD4+ and CD8+ T cells were sorted on a FACSAria. Alopecia areata patients who were not treated were recruited through a multicenter biomarker study. The library was obtained by the immunoSEQ multiplex PCR assay. To provide template for TCR sequencing, every sample had RNA extracted and reverse transcribed into cDNA. First-strand cDNA was synthesized using SuperScript III with a 2:1 mix of oligo-dT and random hexamers. A synthetic immune receptor repertoire was used to measure amplification bias, and any remaining bias was corrected computationally. On the study's bioinformatics: Raw reads were preprocessed for error removal, and CDR3 was defined according to IMGT conventions as running from the conserved cysteine to phenylalanine. To get clonality, Shannon entropy was normalized by log2 of the number of productive unique TCRs and the result was subtracted from 1. Whether scalp clones were CD4 or CD8 was inferred by matching scalp TCRbeta sequences against CD4 and CD8 repertoires sorted from blood. TCRdb retrieved this table from immuneACCESS and kept in-frame rearrangements only. Not all clones are present; in checked studies, unresolved V genes account for under half, and no reason is known for the remainder. V, J and clone size are taken as reported in that table, and D and trimming were inferred from the DNA itself. Across this sample there are some 20,000 clones, with approximately 59% seen only once. Less than 5.5% of the sample belongs to the ten largest clones.

CDR1 MDHEN and CDR2 SYDVKM are derived from the germline V gene. The CDR3 sequence holds 16 residues, the cysteine and phenylalanine included. The kept DNA is CDR3 alone, 48 bases in frame from the first base. V loses 5 bases, J loses 0 bases, and the germline ends lie 16 bases apart. General conclusions and limits of the study: TCR sequences shared between patients were less clear than in mice, possibly partly because of HLA diversity in the patient population. Lesional scalp, especially in alopecia totalis/universalis, showed higher clonality and more expanded CD8+ clones than normal scalp, suggesting antigenic drive. Scalp TCR repertoire analysis is complicated because resident alphabeta T cells in normal human skin are also sequenced, whereas mouse skin is dominated by gammadelta T cells.

As to this clone: Its antigen remains undetermined. Base qualities are not at hand, and no much larger clone is one base apart.

The chain couples TRBV28 to TRBJ1-1; the D segment could be TRBD1, given 5 matching bases. The clonotype comes from a human donor with alopecia areata. Sequencing was carried out using CD4+ Tregs sorted from blood. The base sequence is TGTGCCAGCAGTCCCCCAGGGAGAGGGGTGAACACTGAAGCTTTCTTT. Its amino acids are CASSPPGRGVNTEAFF. The entire variable domain, with the stretches around the CDR3 drawn from the reference TRBV28 and TRBJ1-1 proteins, is DVKVTQSSRYLVKRTGEKVFLECVQDMDHENMFWYRQDPGLGLRLIYFSYDVKMKEKGDIPEGYSVSREKKERFSLILESASTNQTSMYLCASSPPGRGVNTEAFFGQGTRLTVV.